This T cell receptor (beta chain) was captured in a study of OX40 agonist ivuxolimab in advanced cancers. V was shortened by 3 bases and J by 3 bases, with 11 bases between the two germline ends. Germline loops: CDR1 LNHDA, CDR2 SQIVND (reference sequence). This CDR3 region has 15 residues. Clones were sequenced by immunoSEQ multiplex PCR, and TCRdb holds only the in-frame ones, with some missing. The data show 77,000 or so clones, 80% to 95% seen once. It was autoimmune disease history or systemic immunosuppression that excluded patients. This clonotype originated in an adult with an advanced solid tumor such as melanoma, head and neck, liver or kidney cancer. The rearrangement joins TRBV19 to TRBJ2-2, with a possible D match to TRBD1 (6 bases). Here the sequenced sample was CD4+ or CD8+ T cells sorted from blood, taken in a trial of the OX40 agonist ivuxolimab. The CDR3 reads CASSIGPGDTGELFF. DNA for the CDR3: TGTGCCAGTAGTATTGGGCCAGGGGACACCGGGGAGCTGTTTTTT.